This T cell receptor (beta chain) derives from a study of a mutant IDH1 vaccine in newly diagnosed glioma. About the study: Earlier therapy was either radiotherapy, temozolomide, or both, and most got both. The study, taken as a whole, reports: The occurrence of vaccine-induced immune responses was seen in 80% to 95% of patients.

With respect to this clone: Its target is not known.

Specified time point: baseline, week 1 (first vaccination visit). The treatment denotes: pre-vaccination baseline after standard-of-care therapy. Profiled with immunoSEQ multiplex PCR; TCRdb holds only in-frame clones, not every one. The table shows tens of thousands of clones, with under 85% occurring only once. The CDR3 extends over 14 amino acids. The germline gives CDR1 MDHEN, CDR2 SYDVKM. V trimming: 5 bases; J trimming: 5 bases; junction bases outside the gene matches: 5. The sequenced sample was PBMCs, obtained from a glioma patient treated with radiotherapy, temozolomide or both. The V call is TRBV28, the J call TRBJ2-7; 11 bases align to TRBD2. The TCR comes from a man aged 40-55 years with glioma. In nucleotides, the CDR3 is TGTGCCAGCAGTAGACCGGGACTAGCGGACGAGCAGTACTTC. It is translated as CASSRPGLADEQYF.